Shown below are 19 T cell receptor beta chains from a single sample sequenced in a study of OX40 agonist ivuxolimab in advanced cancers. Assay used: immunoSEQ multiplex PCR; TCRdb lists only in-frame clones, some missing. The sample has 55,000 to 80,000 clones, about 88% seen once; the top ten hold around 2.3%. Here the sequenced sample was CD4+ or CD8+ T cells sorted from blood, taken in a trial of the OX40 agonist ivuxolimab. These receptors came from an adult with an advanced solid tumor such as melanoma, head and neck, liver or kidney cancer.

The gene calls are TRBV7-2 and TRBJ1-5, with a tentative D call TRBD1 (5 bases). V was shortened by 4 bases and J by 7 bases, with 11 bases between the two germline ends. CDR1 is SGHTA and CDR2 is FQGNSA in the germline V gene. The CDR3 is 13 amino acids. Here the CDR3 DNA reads TGTGCCAGCAGCTCCAGGGTGGAACAGCCCCAGCATTTT. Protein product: CASSSRVEQPQHF.

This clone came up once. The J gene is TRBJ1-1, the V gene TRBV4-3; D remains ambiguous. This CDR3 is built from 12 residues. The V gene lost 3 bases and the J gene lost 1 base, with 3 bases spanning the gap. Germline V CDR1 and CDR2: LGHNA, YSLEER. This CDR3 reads CASSHGNTEAFF. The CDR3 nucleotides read TGCGCCAGCAGCCATGGGAACACTGAAGCTTTCTTT.

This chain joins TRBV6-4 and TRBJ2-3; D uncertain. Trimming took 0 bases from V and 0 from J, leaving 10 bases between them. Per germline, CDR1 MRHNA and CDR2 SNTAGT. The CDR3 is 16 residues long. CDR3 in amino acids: CASSDSRGPSTDTQYF. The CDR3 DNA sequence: TGTGCCAGCAGTGACTCGCGCGGTCCTAGCACAGATACGCAGTATTTT.

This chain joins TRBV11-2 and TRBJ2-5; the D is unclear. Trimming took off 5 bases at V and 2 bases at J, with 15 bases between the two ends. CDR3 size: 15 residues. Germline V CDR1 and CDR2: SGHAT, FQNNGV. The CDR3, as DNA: TGTGCCAGCAGCCGCCGTAGGGCAGATCAAGAGACCCAGTACTTC. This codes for CASSRRRADQETQYF.

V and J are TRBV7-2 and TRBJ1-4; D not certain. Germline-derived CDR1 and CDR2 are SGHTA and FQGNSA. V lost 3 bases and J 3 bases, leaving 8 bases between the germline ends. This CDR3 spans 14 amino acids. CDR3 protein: CASSFKPSNEKLFF. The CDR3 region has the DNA TGTGCCAGCAGCTTTAAACCATCTAATGAAAAACTGTTTTTT.

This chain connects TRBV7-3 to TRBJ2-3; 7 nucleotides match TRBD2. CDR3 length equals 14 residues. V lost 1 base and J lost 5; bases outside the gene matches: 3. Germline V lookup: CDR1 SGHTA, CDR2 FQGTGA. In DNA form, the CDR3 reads TGTGCCAGCAGCTTAAGGGCTAGCGGAGATACGCAGTATTTT. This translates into CASSLRASGDTQYF.

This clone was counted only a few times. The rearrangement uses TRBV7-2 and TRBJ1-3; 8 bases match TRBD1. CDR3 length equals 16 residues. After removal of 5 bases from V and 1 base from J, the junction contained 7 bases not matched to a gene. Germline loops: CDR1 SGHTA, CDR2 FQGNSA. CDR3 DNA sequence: TGTGCCAGCAGCGTACAGGGGGGCGGGTCTGGAAACACCATATATTTT. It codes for CASSVQGGGSGNTIYF.

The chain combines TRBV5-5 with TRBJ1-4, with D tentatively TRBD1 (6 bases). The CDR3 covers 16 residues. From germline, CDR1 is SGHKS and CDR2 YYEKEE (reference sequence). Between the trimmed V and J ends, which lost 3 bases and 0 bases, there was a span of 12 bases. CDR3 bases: TGTGCCAGCAGCTCAGGGGCAGCGTCAACTAATGAAAAACTGTTTTTT. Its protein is CASSSGAASTNEKLFF.

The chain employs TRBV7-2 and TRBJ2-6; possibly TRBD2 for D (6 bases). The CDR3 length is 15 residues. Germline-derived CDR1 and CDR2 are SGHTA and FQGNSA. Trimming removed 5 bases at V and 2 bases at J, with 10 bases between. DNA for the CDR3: TGTGCCAGCAGCCTCGGACTAACTGGGGCCAACGTCCTGACTTTC. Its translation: CASSLGLTGANVLTF.

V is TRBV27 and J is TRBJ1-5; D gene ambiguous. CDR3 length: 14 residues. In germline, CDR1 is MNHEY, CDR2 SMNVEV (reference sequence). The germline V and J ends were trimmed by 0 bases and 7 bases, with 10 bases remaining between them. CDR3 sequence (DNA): TGTGCCAGCAGTTTATCAGGGTACAACCAGCCCCAGCATTTT. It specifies CASSLSGYNQPQHF.

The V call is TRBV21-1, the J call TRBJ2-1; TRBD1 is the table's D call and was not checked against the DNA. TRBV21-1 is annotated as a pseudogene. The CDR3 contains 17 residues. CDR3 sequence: CASSKGLGTGFYNEQFF. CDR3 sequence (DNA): TGTGCCAGCAGCAAAGGCTTAGGGACAGGGTTCTACAATGAGCAGTTCTTC.

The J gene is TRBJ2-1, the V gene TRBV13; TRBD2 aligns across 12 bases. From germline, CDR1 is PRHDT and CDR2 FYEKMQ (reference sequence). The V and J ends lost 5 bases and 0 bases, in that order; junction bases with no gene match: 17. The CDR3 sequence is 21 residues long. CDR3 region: CASSTPRQVLAGGISYNEQFF. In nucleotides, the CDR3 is TGTGCCAGCAGCACCCCTCGACAGGTACTAGCGGGAGGTATCTCCTACAATGAGCAGTTCTTC.

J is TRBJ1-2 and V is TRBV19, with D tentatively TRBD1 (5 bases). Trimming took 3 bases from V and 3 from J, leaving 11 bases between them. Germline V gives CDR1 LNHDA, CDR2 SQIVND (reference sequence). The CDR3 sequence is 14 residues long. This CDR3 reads CASSIPGDYYGYTF. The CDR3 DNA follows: TGTGCCAGTAGTATCCCGGGGGATTACTATGGCTACACCTTC.

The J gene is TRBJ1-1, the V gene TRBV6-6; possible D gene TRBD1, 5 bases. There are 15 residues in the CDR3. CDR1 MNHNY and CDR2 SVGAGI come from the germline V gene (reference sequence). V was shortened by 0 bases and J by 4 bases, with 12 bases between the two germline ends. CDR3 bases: TGTGCCAGCAGTTACTCGGGGGGGAAGAGCACTGAAGCTTTCTTT. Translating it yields CASSYSGGKSTEAFF.

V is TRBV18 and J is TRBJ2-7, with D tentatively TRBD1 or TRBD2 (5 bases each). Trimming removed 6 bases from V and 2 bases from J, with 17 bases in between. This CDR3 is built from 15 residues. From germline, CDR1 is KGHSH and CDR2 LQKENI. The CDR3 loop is CASSVGGAGTYEQYF. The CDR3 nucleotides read TGTGCCAGCTCCGTTGGGGGAGCCGGAACCTACGAGCAGTACTTC.

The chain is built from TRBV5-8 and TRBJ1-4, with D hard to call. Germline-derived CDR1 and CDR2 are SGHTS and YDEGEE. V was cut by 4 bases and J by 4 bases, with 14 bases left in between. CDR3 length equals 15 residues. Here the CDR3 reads CASSPVSAGNEKLFF. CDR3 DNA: TGTGCCAGCAGCCCGGTTTCGGCGGGTAATGAAAAACTGTTTTTT.

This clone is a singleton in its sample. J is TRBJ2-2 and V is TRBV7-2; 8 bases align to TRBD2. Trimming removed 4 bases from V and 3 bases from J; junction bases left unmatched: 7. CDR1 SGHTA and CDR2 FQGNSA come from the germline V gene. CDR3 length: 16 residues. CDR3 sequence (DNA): TGTGCCAGCAGCTCTGCGGGAGGTGTGTACACCGGGGAGCTGTTTTTT. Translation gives CASSSAGGVYTGELFF.

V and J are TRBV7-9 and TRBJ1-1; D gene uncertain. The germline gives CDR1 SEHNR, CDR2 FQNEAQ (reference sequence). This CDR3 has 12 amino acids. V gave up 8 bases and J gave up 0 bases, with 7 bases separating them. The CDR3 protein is CASAGMNTEAFF. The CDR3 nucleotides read TGTGCCAGCGCCGGGATGAACACTGAAGCTTTCTTT.

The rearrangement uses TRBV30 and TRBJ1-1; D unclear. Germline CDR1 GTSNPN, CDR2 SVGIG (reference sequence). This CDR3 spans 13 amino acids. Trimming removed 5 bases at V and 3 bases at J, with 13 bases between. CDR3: CAWYIFADTEAFF. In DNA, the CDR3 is TGTGCCTGGTACATCTTCGCGGACACTGAAGCTTTCTTT.